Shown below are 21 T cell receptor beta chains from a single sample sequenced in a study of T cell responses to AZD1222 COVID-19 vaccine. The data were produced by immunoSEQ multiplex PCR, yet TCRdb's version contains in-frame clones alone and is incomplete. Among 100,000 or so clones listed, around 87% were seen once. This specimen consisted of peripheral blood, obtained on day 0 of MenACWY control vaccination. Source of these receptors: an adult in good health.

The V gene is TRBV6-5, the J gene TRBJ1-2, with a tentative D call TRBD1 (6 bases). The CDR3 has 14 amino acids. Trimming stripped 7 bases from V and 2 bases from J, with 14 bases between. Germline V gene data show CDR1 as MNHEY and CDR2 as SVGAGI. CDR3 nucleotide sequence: TGTGCCAGCAACCCGGGGGGGCAGAACTATGGCTACACCTTC. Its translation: CASNPGGQNYGYTF.

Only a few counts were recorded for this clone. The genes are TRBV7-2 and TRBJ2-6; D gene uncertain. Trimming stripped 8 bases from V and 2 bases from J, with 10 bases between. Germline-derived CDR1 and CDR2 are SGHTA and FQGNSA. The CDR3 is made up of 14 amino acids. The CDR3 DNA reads TGTGCCAGCGGGTCCGGTGCTGGGGCCAACGTCCTGACTTTC. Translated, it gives CASGSGAGANVLTF.

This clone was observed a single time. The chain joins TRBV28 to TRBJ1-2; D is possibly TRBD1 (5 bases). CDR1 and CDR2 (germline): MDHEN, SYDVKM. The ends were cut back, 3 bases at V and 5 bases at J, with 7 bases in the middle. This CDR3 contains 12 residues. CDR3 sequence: CASSLGEYGYTF. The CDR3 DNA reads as TGTGCCAGCAGTTTGGGGGAATATGGCTACACCTTC.

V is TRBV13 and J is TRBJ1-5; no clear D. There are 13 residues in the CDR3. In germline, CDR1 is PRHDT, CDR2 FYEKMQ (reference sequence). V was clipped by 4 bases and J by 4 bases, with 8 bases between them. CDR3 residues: CASSSQLNQPQHF. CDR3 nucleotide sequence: TGTGCCAGCAGCTCCCAGCTAAATCAGCCCCAGCATTTT.

The CDR3 DNA follows: TGTGCCAGCAGTCCCATACGGGGACTGCCCAATCAGCCCCAGCATTTT. This encodes CASSPIRGLPNQPQHF. The chain links TRBV28 to TRBJ1-5, with D possibly being TRBD1 (5 bases). Trimming shortened V by 5 bases and J by 3 bases, and 17 bases separated the two germline ends. Germline CDR1 and CDR2: MDHEN and SYDVKM. There are 16 residues in the CDR3. Combining the CDR3 with reference TRBV28 and TRBJ1-5 gives the whole variable domain DVKVTQSSRYLVKRTGEKVFLECVQDMDHENMFWYRQDPGLGLRLIYFSYDVKMKEKGDIPEGYSVSREKKERFSLILESASTNQTSMYLCASSPIRGLPNQPQHFGDGTRLSIL.

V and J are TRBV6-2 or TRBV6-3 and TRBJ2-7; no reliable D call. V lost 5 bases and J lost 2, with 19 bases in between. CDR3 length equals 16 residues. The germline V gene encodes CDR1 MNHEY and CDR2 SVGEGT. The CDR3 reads CASSAPRAPNAYEQYF. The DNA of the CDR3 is TGTGCCAGCAGTGCCCCCCGGGCTCCAAACGCCTACGAGCAGTACTTC.

CDR3 amino acids: CASSTSGTANTGELFF. The CDR3 bases are TGTGCCAGCAGCACCTCCGGGACAGCGAACACCGGGGAGCTGTTTTTT. This chain joins TRBV9 and TRBJ2-2; TRBD1 matches 7 bases. The V and J ends lost 4 bases and 0 bases, in that order; junction bases with no gene match: 6. Germline V gene data show CDR1 as SGDLS and CDR2 as YYNGEE. The CDR3 consists of 16 residues.

CDR3 sequence reads: CASSDPGDGYTF. CDR3 bases: TGTGCCAGCAGTGACCCGGGGGATGGCTACACCTTC. The J gene is TRBJ1-2, the V gene TRBV6-2 or TRBV6-3; TRBD1 might be the D (5 bases). Germline V CDR1 and CDR2: MNHEY, SVGEGT. The CDR3 runs to 12 residues. V was cut by 5 bases and J by 6 bases, with 10 bases left in between.

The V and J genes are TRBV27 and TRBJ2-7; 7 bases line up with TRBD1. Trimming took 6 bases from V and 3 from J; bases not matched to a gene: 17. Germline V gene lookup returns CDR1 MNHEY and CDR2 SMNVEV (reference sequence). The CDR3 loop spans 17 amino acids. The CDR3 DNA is TGTGCCAGCAGCCCAATGAGGCAGGGGGATACCCTCTACGAGCAGTACTTC. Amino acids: CASSPMRQGDTLYEQYF.

CDR3 in DNA: TGCGCCAGCAGCTCCGAGGAGACCCGCGGAGAAAAACTGTTTTTT. Amino acid sequence: CASSSEETRGEKLFF. V usage is TRBV4-1 and J usage is TRBJ1-4, with D uncertain. Germline V lookup: CDR1 MGHRA, CDR2 YSYEKL. This CDR3 is built from 15 residues. V was clipped by 5 bases and J by 8 bases, with 18 bases between them.

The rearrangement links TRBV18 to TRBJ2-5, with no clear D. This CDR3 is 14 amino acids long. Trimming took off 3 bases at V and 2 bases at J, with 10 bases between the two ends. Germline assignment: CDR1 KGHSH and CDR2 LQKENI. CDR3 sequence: CASSPPVGQETQYF. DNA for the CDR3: TGTGCCAGCTCACCCCCTGTCGGGCAAGAGACCCAGTACTTC.

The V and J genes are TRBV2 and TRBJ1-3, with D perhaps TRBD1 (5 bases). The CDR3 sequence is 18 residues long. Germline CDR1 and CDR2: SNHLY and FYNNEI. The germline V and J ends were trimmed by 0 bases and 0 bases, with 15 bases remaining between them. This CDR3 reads CASSEARDRSSSGNTIYF. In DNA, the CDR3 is TGTGCCAGCAGTGAAGCGAGGGACCGTTCGAGCTCTGGAAACACCATATATTTT.

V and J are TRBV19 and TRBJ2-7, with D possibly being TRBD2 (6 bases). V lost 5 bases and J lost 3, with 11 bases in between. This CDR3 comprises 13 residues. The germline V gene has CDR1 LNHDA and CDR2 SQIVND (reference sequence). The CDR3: CASSWRGNYEQYF. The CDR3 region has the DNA TGTGCCAGTAGTTGGCGGGGCAACTACGAGCAGTACTTC.

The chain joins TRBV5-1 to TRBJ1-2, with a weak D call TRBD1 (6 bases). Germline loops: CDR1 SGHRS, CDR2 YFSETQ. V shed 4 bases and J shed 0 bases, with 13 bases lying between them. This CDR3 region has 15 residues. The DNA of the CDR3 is TGCGCCAGCAGCGCGGGACACAACTCTAACTATGGCTACACCTTC. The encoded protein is CASSAGHNSNYGYTF.

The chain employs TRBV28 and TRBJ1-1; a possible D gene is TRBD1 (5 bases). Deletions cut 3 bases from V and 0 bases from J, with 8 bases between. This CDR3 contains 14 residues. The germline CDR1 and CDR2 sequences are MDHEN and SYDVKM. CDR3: CASSLRQMNTEAFF. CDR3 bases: TGTGCCAGCAGTTTGAGACAGATGAACACTGAAGCTTTCTTT.

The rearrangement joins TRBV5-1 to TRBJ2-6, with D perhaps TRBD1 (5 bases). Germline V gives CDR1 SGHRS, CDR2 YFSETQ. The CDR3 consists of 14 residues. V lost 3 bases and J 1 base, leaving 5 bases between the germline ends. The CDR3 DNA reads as TGCGCCAGCAGCTCAGGGTCTGGGGCCAACGTCCTGACTTTC. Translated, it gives CASSSGSGANVLTF.

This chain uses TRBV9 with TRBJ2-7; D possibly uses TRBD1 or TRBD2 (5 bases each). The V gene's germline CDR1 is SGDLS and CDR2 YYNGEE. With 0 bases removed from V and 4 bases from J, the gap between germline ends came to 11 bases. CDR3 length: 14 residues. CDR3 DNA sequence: TGTGCCAGCAGCGTAGAGGGGACGAAATACGAGCAGTACTTC. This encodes CASSVEGTKYEQYF.

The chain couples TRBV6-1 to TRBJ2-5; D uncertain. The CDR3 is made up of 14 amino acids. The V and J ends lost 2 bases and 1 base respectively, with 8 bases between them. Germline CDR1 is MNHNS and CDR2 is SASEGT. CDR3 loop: CASSEPGFQETQYF. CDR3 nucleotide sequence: TGTGCCAGCAGTGAACCAGGATTCCAAGAGACCCAGTACTTC.

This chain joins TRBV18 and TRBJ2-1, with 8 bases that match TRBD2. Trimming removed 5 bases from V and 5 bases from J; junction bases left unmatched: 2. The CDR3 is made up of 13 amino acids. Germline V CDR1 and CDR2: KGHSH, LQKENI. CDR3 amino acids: CASSDGGDNEQFF. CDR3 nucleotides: TGTGCCAGCTCAGACGGGGGGGACAATGAGCAGTTCTTC.

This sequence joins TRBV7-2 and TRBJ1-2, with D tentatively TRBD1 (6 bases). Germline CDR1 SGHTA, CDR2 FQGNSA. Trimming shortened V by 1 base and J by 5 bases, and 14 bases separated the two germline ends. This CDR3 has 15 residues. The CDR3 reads CASSLVPGAGYGYTF. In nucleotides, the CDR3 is TGTGCCAGCAGCTTAGTTCCAGGGGCTGGGTATGGCTACACCTTC.

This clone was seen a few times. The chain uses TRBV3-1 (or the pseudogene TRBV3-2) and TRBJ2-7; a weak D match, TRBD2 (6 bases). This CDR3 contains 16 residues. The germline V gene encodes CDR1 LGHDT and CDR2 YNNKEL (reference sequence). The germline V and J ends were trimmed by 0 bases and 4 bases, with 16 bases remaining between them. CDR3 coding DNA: TGTGCCAGCAGCCAAGATCTCGGAGGGAGTCGGTACGAGCAGTACTTC. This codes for CASSQDLGGSRYEQYF.